These 10 T cell receptor beta chains share one sample of origin, sequenced in a study of T-cell memory formation after mild COVID-19. TCRdb reprocessed the 5' RACE reads with MiXCR, giving one entry per CDR3 protein. The repertoire holds fewer than 550,000 distinct CDR3 sequences, with over 15% as singletons. Material: PBMCs or a T cell subset sorted from them (not recorded which). The receptors originated from an adult woman who had mild COVID-19 (a few samples of this study predate the infection). Cell type and time point are not known.

J is TRBJ1-5 and V is TRBV11-2; D uncertain. Trimming left V 4 bases short and J 0 bases short, with 7 bases between. Germline V gives CDR1 SGHAT, CDR2 FQNNGV. This CDR3 region has 14 residues. The CDR3 region has the DNA TGTGCCAGCAGCTCTGAACTTAGCAATCAGCCCCAGCATTTT. Translating gives CASSSELSNQPQHF.

The rearrangement uses TRBV12-3 or TRBV12-4 and TRBJ2-3; no clear D. This CDR3 spans 11 amino acids. Trimming stripped 10 bases from V and 3 bases from J, with 8 bases between. The chain's CDR3 is CAIKVTDTQYF. The CDR3 coding sequence is TGTGCCATCAAAGTTACAGATACGCAGTATTTT.

V usage is TRBV5-6 and J usage is TRBJ1-1; 7 nucleotides line up with TRBD1. V lost 5 bases to trimming and J lost 0 bases; unmatched junction nucleotides: 13. The CDR3 sequence is 17 residues long. Per germline, CDR1 SGHDT and CDR2 YYEEEE. The CDR3 region has the DNA TGTGCCAGCAGAAAACGGACAGGAGGGGTTATGAACACTGAAGCTTTCTTT. Protein: CASRKRTGGVMNTEAFF.

This rearrangement joins TRBV20-1 to TRBJ2-5; 7 bases match TRBD2. V gave up 0 bases and J gave up 2 bases; unmatched junction bases: 6. The germline V gene encodes CDR1 DFQATT and CDR2 SNEGSKA (reference sequence). CDR3 length equals 15 residues. DNA for the CDR3: TGCAGTGCTAGAGATGCGGGAGACCCACAAGAGACCCAGTACTTC. Its protein product is CSARDAGDPQETQYF.

This chain links TRBV12-3 or TRBV12-4 with TRBJ2-2; the D is unclear. Trimming removed 6 bases at V and 0 bases at J, with 5 bases between. The CDR3 contains 13 residues. CDR3: CASRPANTGELFF. The CDR3, as DNA: TGTGCCAGCAGACCCGCGAACACCGGGGAGCTGTTTTTT.

V usage is TRBV12-5 and J usage is TRBJ2-1; D possibly corresponds to TRBD1 (5 bases). Trimming left V 6 bases short and J 4 bases short, with 13 bases between. CDR3 length: 14 amino acids. Germline assignment: CDR1 LGHNT and CDR2 FRNRAP. Here the CDR3 DNA reads TGTGCTAGTGGCCAGGGTAAATTTTACAATGAGCAGTTCTTC. Protein: CASGQGKFYNEQFF.

The count of this clonotype is one. The rearrangement uses TRBV12-3 or TRBV12-4 and TRBJ2-7, with D hard to call. CDR3 length: 14 residues. The ends were cut back, 1 base at V and 0 bases at J, with 7 bases in the middle. The CDR3 DNA is TGTGCCAGCAGTTTAGGGTCGAACTCCTACGAGCAGTACTTC. Its protein is CASSLGSNSYEQYF.

V and J are TRBV27 and TRBJ1-6; the match to TRBD1 covers 7 bases. The V and J ends lost 7 bases and 10 bases, in that order; junction bases with no gene match: 10. Per the germline V gene, CDR1 is MNHEY and CDR2 is SMNVEV (reference sequence). The CDR3 is made up of 14 amino acids. The CDR3 region is CASKRRGLGSPLHF. CDR3 nucleotides: TGTGCCAGCAAGCGGAGGGGGCTCGGCTCACCCCTCCACTTT.

The rearrangement joins TRBV14 to TRBJ2-2, with no clear D. The length of the CDR3 is 16 residues. Germline V gene lookup returns CDR1 SGHDN and CDR2 FVKESK. V lost 4 bases, J lost 7 bases, and 19 bases lay in between. The CDR3 spells CASSLQGRRGGGELFF. The CDR3 DNA reads TGTGCCAGCAGCCTACAAGGTCGGCGAGGTGGCGGGGAGCTGTTTTTT. Complete variable domain (other parts from reference TRBV14 and TRBJ2-2): EAGVTQFPSHSVIEKGQTVTLRCDPISGHDNLYWYRRVMGKEIKFLLHFVKESKQDESGMPNNRFLAERTGGTYSTLKVQPAELEDSGVYFCASSLQGRRGGGELFFGEGSRLTVL.

This clonotype was seen only a few times. The genes are TRBV12-3 or TRBV12-4 and TRBJ1-2; D might be TRBD1 (6 bases). Deletions cut 6 bases from V and 8 bases from J, with 16 bases between. This CDR3 is 13 amino acids long. DNA of the CDR3: TGTGCCAGCAGACCTGGGGGGCTCGCGGGCTACACCTTC. Translation: CASRPGGLAGYTF.